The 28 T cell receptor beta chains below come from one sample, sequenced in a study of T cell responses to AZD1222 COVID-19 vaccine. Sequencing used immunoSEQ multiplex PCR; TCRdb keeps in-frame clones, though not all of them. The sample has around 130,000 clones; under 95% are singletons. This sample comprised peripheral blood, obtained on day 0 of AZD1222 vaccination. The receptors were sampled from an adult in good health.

This CDR3 is CATRDRFDTQYF. CDR3 bases: TGTGCCACCAGGGACAGGTTTGATACGCAGTATTTT. The V gene is TRBV15, the J gene TRBJ2-3, with TRBD1 matching 7 bases. Trimming took 6 bases from V and 6 from J; bases not matched to a gene: 3. The CDR3 runs 12 residues. Germline-derived CDR1 and CDR2 are LNHNV and YYDKDF (reference sequence).

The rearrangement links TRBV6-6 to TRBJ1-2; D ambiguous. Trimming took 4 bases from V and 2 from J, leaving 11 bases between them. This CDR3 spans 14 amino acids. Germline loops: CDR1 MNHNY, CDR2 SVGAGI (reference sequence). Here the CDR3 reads CASSSLEANYGYTF. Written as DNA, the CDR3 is TGTGCCAGCAGTTCCCTTGAAGCCAACTATGGCTACACCTTC.

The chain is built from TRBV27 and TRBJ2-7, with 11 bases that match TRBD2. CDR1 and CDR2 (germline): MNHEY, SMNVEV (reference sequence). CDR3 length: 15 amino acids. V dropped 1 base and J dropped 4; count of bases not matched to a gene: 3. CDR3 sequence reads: CASSLLAGGLYEQYF. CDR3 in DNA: TGTGCCAGCAGTTTATTAGCGGGAGGGCTGTACGAGCAGTACTTC.

In DNA form, the CDR3 reads TGCGCCAGCCGACCAGGGGGCGCGGACACCGGGGAGCTGTTTTTT. This gives the protein CASRPGGADTGELFF. V gene TRBV5-1 combines with J gene TRBJ2-2, with 8 bases that match TRBD1. The CDR3 has 15 residues. The germline V gene encodes CDR1 SGHRS and CDR2 YFSETQ. V dropped 7 bases and J dropped 3; count of bases not matched to a gene: 8.

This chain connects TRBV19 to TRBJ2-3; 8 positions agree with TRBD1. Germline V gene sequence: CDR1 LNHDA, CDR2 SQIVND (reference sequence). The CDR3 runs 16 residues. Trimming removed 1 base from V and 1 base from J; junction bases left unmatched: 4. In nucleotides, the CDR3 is TGTGCCAGTAGTATAGTAGGGACAGGCGGCACAGATACGCAGTATTTT. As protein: CASSIVGTGGTDTQYF. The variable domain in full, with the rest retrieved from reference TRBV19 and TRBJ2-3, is DGGITQSPKYLFRKEGQNVTLSCEQNLNHDAMYWYRQDPGQGLRLIYYSQIVNDFQKGDIAEGYSVSREKKESFPLTVTSAQKNPTAFYLCASSIVGTGGTDTQYFGPGTRLTVL.

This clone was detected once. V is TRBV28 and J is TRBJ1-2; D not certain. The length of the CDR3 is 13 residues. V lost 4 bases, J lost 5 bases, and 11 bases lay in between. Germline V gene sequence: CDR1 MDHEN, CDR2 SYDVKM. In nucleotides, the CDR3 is TGTGCCAGCAGTTCACCGGACGTTTATGGCTACACCTTC. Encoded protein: CASSSPDVYGYTF.

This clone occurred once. CDR3 coding DNA: TGTGCCAGCTCACCTATCCGGGGCCGCACAGATACGCAGTATTTT. It encodes CASSPIRGRTDTQYF. The chain uses TRBV18 and TRBJ2-3, with D perhaps TRBD1 or TRBD2 (5 bases each). V lost 3 bases and J 1 base, leaving 11 bases between the germline ends. The CDR3 length is 15 residues. Looked up from germline, CDR1 is KGHSH and CDR2 is LQKENI. The full variable domain, in which reference TRBV18 and TRBJ2-3 provide the parts outside the CDR3, is NAGVMQNPRHLVRRRGQEARLRCSPMKGHSHVYWYRQLPEEGLKFMVYLQKENIIDESGMPKERFSAEFPKEGPSILRIQQVVRGDSAAYFCASSPIRGRTDTQYFGPGTRLTVL.

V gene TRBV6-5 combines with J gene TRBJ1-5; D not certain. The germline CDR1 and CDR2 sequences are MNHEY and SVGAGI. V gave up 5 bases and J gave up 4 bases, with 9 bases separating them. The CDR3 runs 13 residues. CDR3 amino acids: CASSTPGNQPQHF. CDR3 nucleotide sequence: TGTGCCAGCAGTACCCCAGGTAATCAGCCCCAGCATTTT.

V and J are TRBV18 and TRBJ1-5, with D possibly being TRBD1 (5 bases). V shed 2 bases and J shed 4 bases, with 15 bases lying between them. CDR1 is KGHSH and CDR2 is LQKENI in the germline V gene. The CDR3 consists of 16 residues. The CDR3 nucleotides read TGTGCCAGCTCACCAGAACAGGTAATTGCAAATCAGCCCCAGCATTTT. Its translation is CASSPEQVIANQPQHF. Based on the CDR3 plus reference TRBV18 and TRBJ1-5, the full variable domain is NAGVMQNPRHLVRRRGQEARLRCSPMKGHSHVYWYRQLPEEGLKFMVYLQKENIIDESGMPKERFSAEFPKEGPSILRIQQVVRGDSAAYFCASSPEQVIANQPQHFGDGTRLSIL.

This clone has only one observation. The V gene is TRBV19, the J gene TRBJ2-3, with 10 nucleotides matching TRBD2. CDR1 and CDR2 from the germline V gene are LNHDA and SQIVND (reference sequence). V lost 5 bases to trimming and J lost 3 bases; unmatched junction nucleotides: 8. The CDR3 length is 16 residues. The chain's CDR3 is CASSEPAGGGTDTQYF. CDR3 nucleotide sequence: TGTGCCAGTAGTGAACCAGCGGGAGGGGGGACAGATACGCAGTATTTT. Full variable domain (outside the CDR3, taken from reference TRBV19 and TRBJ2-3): DGGITQSPKYLFRKEGQNVTLSCEQNLNHDAMYWYRQDPGQGLRLIYYSQIVNDFQKGDIAEGYSVSREKKESFPLTVTSAQKNPTAFYLCASSEPAGGGTDTQYFGPGTRLTVL.

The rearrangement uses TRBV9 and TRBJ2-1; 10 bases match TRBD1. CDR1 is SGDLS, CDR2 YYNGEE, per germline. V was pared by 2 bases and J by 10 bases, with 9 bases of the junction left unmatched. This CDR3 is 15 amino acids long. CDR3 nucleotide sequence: TGTGCCAGCAGCGTCGGGACAGGGGCCGCCGAGGAGCAGTTCTTC. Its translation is CASSVGTGAAEEQFF.

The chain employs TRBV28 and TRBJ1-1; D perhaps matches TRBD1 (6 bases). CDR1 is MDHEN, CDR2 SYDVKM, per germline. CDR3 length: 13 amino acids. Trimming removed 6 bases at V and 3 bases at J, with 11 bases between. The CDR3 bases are TGTGCCAGCAGAGGATACAGGGACACTGAAGCTTTCTTT. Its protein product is CASRGYRDTEAFF.

The CDR3 DNA is TGCGCCAGCAGCTCGGATCGGGGTCGAACTGAAGCTTTCTTT. Translated: CASSSDRGRTEAFF. The V gene is TRBV5-1, the J gene TRBJ1-1; no clear D gene. Trimming took 3 bases from V and 5 from J, leaving 14 bases between them. From germline, CDR1 is SGHRS and CDR2 YFSETQ. This CDR3 region has 14 residues.

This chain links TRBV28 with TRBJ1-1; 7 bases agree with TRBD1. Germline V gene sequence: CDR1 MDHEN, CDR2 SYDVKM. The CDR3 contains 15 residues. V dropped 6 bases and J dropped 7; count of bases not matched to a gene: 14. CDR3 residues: CASSPPGQVLFEAFF. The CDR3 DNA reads TGTGCCAGCAGCCCCCCCGGACAGGTTTTATTTGAAGCTTTCTTT.

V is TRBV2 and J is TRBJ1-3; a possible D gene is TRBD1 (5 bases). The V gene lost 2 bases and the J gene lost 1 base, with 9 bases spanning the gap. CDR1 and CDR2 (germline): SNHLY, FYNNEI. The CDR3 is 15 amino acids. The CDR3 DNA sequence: TGTGCCAGCAGTGAAAGGGGTTTTTCTGGAAACACCATATATTTT. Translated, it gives CASSERGFSGNTIYF. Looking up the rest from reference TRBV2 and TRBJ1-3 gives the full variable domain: EPEVTQTPSHQVTQMGQEVILRCVPISNHLYFYWYRQILGQKVEFLVSFYNNEISEKSEIFDDQFSVERPDGSNFTLKIRSTKLEDSAMYFCASSERGFSGNTIYFGEGSWLTVV.

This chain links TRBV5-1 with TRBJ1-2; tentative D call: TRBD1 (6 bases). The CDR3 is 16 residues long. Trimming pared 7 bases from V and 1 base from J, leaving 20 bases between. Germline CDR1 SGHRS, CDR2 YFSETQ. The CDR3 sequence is CASRNTRTVLNYGYTF. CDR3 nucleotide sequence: TGCGCCAGCCGCAATACCCGGACAGTGCTTAACTATGGCTACACCTTC.

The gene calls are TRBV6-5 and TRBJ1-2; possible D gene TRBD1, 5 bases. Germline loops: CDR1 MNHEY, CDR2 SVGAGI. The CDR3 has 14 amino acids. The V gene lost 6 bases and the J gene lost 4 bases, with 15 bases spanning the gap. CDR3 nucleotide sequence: TGTGCCAGCAGCCCCCCAGGGTATCGCTATGGCTACACCTTC. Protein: CASSPPGYRYGYTF.

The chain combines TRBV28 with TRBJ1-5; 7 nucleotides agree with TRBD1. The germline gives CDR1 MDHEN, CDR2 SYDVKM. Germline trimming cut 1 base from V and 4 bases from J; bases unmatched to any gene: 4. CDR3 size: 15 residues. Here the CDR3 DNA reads TGTGCCAGCAGTTTATTCAGGGGGGTGAATCAGCCCCAGCATTTT. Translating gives CASSLFRGVNQPQHF.

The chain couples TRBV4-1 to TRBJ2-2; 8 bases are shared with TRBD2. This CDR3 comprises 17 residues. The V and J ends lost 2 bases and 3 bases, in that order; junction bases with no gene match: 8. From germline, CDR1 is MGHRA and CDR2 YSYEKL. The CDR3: CASSQSGALADTGELFF. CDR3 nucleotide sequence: TGCGCCAGCAGCCAATCGGGTGCACTAGCGGACACCGGGGAGCTGTTTTTT.

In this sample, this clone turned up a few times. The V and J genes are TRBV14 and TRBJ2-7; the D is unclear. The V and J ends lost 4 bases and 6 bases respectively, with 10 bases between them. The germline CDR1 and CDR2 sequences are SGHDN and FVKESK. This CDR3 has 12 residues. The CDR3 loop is CASSPPFSEQYF. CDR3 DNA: TGTGCCAGCAGCCCCCCCTTCTCCGAGCAGTACTTC.

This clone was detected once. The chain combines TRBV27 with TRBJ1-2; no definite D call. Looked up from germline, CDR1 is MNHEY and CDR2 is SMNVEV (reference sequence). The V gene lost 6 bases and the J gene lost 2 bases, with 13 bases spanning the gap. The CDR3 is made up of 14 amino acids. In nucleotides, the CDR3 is TGTGCCAGCAGCCCCCGGACGGGGAACTATGGCTACACCTTC. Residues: CASSPRTGNYGYTF.

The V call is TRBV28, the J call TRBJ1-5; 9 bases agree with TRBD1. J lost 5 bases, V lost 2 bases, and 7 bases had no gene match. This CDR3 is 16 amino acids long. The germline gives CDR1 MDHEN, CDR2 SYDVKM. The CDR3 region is CASSLTGTGNYQPQHF. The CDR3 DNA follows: TGTGCCAGCAGTTTAACCGGGACAGGGAACTATCAGCCCCAGCATTTT.

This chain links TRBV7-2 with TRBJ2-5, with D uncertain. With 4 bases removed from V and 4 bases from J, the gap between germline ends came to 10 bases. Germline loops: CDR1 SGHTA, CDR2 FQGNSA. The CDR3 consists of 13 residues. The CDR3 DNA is TGTGCCAGCAGCTGGATGACGGGAGAGACCCAGTACTTC. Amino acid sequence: CASSWMTGETQYF.

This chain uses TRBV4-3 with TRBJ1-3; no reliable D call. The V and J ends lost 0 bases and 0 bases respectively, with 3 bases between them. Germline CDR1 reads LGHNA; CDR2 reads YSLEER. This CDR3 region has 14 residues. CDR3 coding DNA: TGCGCCAGCAGCCAAGAATACTCTGGAAACACCATATATTTT. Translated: CASSQEYSGNTIYF.

CDR3 nucleotides: TGTGCCAGCAGCTCTCGGGACAGAGCCTACGAGCAGTACTTC. Its protein is CASSSRDRAYEQYF. The V gene is TRBV9, the J gene TRBJ2-7; 7 bases agree with TRBD1. Germline CDR1 is SGDLS and CDR2 is YYNGEE. The CDR3 has 14 amino acids. V was pared by 4 bases and J by 2 bases, with 6 bases of the junction left unmatched.

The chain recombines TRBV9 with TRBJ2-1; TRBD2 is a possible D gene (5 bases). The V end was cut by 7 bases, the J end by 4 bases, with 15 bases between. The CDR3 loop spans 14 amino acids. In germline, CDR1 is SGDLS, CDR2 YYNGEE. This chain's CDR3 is CASGREHSYNEQFF. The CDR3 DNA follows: TGTGCCAGCGGACGGGAACACTCTTACAATGAGCAGTTCTTC.

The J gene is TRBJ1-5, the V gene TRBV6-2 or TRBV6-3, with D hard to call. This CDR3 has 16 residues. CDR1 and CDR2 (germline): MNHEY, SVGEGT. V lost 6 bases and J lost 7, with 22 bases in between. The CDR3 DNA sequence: TGTGCCAGCAGCCCCCAAACTGGCGGTTTTAGGCAGCCCCAGCATTTT. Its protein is CASSPQTGGFRQPQHF.

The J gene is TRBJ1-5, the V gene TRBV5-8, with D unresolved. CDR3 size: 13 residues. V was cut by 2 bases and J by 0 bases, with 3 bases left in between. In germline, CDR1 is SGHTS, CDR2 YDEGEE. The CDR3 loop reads CASSFFSNQPQHF. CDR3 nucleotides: TGTGCCAGCAGCTTTTTTAGCAATCAGCCCCAGCATTTT.